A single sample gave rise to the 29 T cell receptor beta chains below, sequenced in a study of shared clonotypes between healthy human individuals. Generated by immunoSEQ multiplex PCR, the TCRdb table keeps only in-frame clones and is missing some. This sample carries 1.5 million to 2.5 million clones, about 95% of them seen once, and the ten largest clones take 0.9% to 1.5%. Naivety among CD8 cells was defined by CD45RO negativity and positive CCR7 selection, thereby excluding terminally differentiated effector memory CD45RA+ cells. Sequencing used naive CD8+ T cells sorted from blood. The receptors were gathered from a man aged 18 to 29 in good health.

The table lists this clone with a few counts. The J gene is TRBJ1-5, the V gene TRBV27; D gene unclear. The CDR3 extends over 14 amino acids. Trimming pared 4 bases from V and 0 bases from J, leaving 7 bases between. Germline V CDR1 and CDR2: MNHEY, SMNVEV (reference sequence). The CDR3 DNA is TGTGCCAGCAGTTGGGTCGGTAGCAATCAGCCCCAGCATTTT. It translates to CASSWVGSNQPQHF.

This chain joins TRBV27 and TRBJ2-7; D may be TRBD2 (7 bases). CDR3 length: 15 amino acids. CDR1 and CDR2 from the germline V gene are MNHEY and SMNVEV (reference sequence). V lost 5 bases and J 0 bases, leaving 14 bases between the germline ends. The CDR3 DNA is TGTGCCAGCAGTACCTTAGGGGGGGCCTCCTACGAGCAGTACTTC. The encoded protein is CASSTLGGASYEQYF.

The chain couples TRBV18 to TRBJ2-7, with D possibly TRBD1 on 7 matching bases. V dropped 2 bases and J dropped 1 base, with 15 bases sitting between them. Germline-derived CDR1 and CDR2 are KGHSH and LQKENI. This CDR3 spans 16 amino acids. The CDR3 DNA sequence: TGTGCCAGCTCACCATCGCGGGACAGTCGTTCCTACGAGCAGTACTTC. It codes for CASSPSRDSRSYEQYF.

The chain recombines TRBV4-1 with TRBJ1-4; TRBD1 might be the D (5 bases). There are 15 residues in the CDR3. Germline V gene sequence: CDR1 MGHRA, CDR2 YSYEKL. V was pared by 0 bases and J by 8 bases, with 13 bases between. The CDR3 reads CASSQDSGLDEKLFF. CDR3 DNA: TGCGCCAGCAGCCAAGATTCGGGACTGGACGAAAAACTGTTTTTT.

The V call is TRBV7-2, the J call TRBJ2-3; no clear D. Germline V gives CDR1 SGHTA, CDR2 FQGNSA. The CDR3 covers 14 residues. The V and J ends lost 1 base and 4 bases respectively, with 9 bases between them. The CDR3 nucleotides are TGTGCCAGCAGCTTAGAAGGTGCCCCAGATACGCAGTATTTT. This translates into CASSLEGAPDTQYF.

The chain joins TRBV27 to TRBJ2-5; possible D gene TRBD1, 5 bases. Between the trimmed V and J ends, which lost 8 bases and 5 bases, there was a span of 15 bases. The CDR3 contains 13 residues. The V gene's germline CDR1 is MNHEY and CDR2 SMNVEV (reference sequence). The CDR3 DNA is TGTGCCAGCGGGGCAACGAGCCGGGAGACCCAGTACTTC. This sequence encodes CASGATSRETQYF.

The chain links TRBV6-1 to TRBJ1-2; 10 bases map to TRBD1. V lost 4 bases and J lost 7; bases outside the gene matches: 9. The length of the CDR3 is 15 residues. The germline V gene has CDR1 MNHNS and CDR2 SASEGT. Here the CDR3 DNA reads TGTGCCAGCAGTGGAGGGGACAGGGGCCTTCCTGGCTACACCTTC. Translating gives CASSGGDRGLPGYTF.

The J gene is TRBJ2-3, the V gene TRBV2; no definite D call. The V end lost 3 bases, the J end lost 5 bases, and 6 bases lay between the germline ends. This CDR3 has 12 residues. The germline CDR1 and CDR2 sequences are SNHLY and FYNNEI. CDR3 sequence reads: CASSEWGDTQYF. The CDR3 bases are TGTGCCAGCAGTGAGTGGGGAGATACGCAGTATTTT.

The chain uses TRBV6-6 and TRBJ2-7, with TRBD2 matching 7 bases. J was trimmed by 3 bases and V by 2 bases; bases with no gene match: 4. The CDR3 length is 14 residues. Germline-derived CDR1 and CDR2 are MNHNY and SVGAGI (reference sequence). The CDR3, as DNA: TGTGCCAGCAGTTACGGGGGGGTGGTCTACGAGCAGTACTTC. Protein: CASSYGGVVYEQYF.

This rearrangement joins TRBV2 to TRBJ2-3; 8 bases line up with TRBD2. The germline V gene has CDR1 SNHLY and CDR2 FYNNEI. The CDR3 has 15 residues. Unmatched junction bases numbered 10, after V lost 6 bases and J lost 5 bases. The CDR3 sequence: CASREGLEIKDTQYF. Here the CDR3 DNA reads TGTGCCAGCAGAGAGGGACTAGAAATTAAAGATACGCAGTATTTT.

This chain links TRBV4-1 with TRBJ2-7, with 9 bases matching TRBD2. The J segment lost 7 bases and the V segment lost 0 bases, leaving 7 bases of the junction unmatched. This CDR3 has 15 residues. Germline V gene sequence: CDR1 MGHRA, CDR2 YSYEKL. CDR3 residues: CASSQELAGVREQYF. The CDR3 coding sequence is TGCGCCAGCAGCCAAGAATTAGCGGGGGTAAGAGAGCAGTACTTC.

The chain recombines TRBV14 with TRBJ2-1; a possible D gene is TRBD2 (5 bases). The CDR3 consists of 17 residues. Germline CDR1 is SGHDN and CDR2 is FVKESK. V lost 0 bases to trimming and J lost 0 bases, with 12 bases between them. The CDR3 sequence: CASSQDAGLSSYNEQFF. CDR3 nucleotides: TGTGCCAGCAGCCAAGATGCAGGACTTAGCTCCTACAATGAGCAGTTCTTC.

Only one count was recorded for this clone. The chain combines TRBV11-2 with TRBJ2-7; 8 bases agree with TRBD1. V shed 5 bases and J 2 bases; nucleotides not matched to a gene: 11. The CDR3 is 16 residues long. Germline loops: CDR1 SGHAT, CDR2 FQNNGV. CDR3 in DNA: TGTGCCAGCAGCATCCAGGGGGCACAAAGGCCCTACGAGCAGTACTTC. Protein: CASSIQGAQRPYEQYF. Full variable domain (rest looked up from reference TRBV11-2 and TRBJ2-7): EAGVAQSPRYKIIEKRQSVAFWCNPISGHATLYWYQQILGQGPKLLIQFQNNGVVDDSQLPKDRFSAERLKGVDSTLKIQPAKLEDSAVYLCASSIQGAQRPYEQYFGPGTRLTVT.

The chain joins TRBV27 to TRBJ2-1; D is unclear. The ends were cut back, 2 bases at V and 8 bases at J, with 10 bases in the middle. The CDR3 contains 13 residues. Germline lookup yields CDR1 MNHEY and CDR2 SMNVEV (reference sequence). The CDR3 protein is CASSLQVTDEQFF. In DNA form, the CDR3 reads TGTGCCAGCAGTTTACAGGTTACGGATGAGCAGTTCTTC.

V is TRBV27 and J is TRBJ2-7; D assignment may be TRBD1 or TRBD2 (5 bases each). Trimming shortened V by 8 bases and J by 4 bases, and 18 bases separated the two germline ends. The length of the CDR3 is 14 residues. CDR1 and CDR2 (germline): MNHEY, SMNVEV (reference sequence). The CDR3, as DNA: TGTGCCAGCTCAGTCTCTGGGGGTCTGTACGAGCAGTACTTC. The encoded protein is CASSVSGGLYEQYF.

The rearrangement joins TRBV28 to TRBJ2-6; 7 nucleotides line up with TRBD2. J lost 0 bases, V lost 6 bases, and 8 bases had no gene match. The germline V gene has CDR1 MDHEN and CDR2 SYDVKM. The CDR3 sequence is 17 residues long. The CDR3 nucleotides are TGTGCCAGCAGCACCGGGACTATTGGCTCTGGGGCCAACGTCCTGACTTTC. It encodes CASSTGTIGSGANVLTF.

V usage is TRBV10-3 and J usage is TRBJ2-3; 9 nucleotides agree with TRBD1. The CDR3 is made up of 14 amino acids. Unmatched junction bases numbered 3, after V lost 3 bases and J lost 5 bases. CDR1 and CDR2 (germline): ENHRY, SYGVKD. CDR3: CAISDGTGIDTQYF. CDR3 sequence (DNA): TGTGCCATCAGTGATGGGACAGGGATAGATACGCAGTATTTT.

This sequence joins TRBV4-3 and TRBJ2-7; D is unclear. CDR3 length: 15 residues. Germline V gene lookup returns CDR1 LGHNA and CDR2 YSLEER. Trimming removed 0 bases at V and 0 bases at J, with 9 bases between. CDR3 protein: CASSQDGSLSYEQYF. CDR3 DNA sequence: TGCGCCAGCAGCCAAGATGGCAGCCTCTCCTACGAGCAGTACTTC.

The chain's CDR3 is CASSSPGRGNGYTF. Written as DNA, the CDR3 is TGTGCCAGCAGTTCCCCGGGACGGGGAAATGGCTACACCTTC. The gene calls are TRBV6-5 and TRBJ1-2, with D possibly being TRBD1 (5 bases). CDR1 and CDR2 from the germline V gene are MNHEY and SVGAGI. The CDR3 length is 14 residues. The ends were cut back, 4 bases at V and 6 bases at J, with 15 bases in the middle.

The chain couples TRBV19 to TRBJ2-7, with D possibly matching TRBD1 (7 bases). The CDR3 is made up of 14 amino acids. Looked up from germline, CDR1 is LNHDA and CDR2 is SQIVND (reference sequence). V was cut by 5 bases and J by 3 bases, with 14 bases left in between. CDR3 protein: CASSPPQGGYEQYF. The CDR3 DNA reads TGTGCCAGTAGTCCGCCCCAGGGGGGCTACGAGCAGTACTTC.

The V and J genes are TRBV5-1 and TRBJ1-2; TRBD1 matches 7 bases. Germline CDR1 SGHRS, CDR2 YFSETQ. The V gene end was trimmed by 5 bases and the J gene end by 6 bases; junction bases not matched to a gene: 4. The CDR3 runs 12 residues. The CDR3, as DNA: TGCGCCAGCAGAGGGCAGGGGGATGGCTACACCTTC. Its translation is CASRGQGDGYTF.

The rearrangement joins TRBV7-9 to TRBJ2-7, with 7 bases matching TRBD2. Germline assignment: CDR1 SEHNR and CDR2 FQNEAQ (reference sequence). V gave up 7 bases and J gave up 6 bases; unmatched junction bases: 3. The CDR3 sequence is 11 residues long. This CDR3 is CASTGGSEQYF. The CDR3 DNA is TGTGCCAGCACCGGGGGGTCCGAGCAGTACTTC.

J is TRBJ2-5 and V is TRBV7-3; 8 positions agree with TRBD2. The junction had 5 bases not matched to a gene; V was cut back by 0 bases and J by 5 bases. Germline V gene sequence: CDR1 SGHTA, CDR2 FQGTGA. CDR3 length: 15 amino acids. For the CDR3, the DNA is TGTGCCAGCAGCTTAACGGGGACTAGTGGCGAGACCCAGTACTTC. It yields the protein CASSLTGTSGETQYF. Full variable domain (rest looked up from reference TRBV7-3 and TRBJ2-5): GAGVSQTPSNKVTEKGKYVELRCDPISGHTALYWYRQSLGQGPEFLIYFQGTGAADDSGLPNDRFFAVRPEGSVSTLKIQRTERGDSAVYLCASSLTGTSGETQYFGPGTRLLVL.

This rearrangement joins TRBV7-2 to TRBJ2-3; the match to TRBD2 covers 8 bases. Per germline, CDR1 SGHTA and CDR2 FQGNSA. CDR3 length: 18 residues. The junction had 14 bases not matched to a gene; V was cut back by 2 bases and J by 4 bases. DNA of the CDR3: TGTGCCAGCAGCTTAATTCCCCCCGAAGCGGGAGAGGCAGATACGCAGTATTTT. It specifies CASSLIPPEAGEADTQYF. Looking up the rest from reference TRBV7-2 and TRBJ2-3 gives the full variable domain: GAGVSQSPSNKVTEKGKDVELRCDPISGHTALYWYRQSLGQGLEFLIYFQGNSAPDKSGLPSDRFSAERTGGSVSTLTIQRTQQEDSAVYLCASSLIPPEAGEADTQYFGPGTRLTVL.

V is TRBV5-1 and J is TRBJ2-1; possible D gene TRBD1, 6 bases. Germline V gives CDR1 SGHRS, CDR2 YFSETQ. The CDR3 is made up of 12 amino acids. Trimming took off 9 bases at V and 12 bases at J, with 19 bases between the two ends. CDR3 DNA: TGCGCCAACTTAGACAGGACGAGTCGGCAGTTCTTC. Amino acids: CANLDRTSRQFF.

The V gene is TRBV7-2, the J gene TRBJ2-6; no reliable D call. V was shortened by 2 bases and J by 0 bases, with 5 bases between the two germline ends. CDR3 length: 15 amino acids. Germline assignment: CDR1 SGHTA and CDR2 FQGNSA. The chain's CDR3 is CASSLQVSGANVLTF. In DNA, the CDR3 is TGTGCCAGCAGCTTACAGGTCTCTGGGGCCAACGTCCTGACTTTC.

The CDR3 bases are TGTGCCAGCAGCTTGTTGGCAGGCGAACTCTATGGCTACACCTTC. Protein: CASSLLAGELYGYTF. This rearrangement joins TRBV5-4 to TRBJ1-2; D not certain. CDR1 and CDR2 (germline): SGHNT, YYREEE (reference sequence). Trimming shortened V by 1 base and J by 4 bases, and 14 bases separated the two germline ends. CDR3 length: 15 residues.

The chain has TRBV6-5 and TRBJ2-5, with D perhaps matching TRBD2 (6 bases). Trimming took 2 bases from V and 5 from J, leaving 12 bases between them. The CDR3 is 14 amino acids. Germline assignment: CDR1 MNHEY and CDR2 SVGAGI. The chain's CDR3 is CASSYVDRGETQYF. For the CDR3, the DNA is TGTGCCAGCAGTTACGTGGACCGGGGGGAGACCCAGTACTTC.

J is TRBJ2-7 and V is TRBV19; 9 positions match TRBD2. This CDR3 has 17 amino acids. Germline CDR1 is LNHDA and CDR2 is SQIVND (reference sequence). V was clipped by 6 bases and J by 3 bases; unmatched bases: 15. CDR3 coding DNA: TGTGCCAGTAGGAAGACTAGCGGCTCTCCCGCCCACTACGAGCAGTACTTC. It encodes CASRKTSGSPAHYEQYF.